This T cell receptor beta chain was identified during a study of shared clonotypes between healthy human individuals. Each of the donors was a healthy adult who was HIV-negative and had not had a recent acute infection or vaccination. The CDR3 runs to 13 residues. The junction had 2 bases not matched to a gene; V was cut back by 5 bases and J by 3 bases. Per germline, CDR1 SGHTA and CDR2 FQGNSA. Study results and limitations: Owing to a small donor count, the genetic and exposure-history diversity represented was limited. Clonotype sharing among donors, it was expected, would be affected by sequencing depth.

Comments on this clone: No antigen is known for it.

This table comes from immunoSEQ multiplex PCR, and its TCRdb copy is limited to in-frame clones, with some not included. The data hold about 480,000 clones, with 70% to 80% observed a single time. The source is a woman aged 40 to 50 in good health. Some clones in this sample may be carry-over from other donors' samples. The rearrangement uses TRBV7-2 and TRBJ2-7; TRBD2 agrees at 9 bases. Material: PBMCs. The CDR3 region has the DNA TGTGCCAGCAGCATTAGCGGGAGCTACGAGCAGTACTTC. Amino acids: CASSISGSYEQYF.